These T cell receptor beta chains were read from a single sample in a study of OX40 agonist ivuxolimab in advanced cancers. Sequencing was performed with immunoSEQ multiplex PCR; in TCRdb, only in-frame clones are kept and a portion is missing. The table shows about 91,000 clones, with 85% to 90% occurring only once. Specimen: CD4+ or CD8+ T cells sorted from blood, collected in a trial of the OX40 agonist ivuxolimab. These receptors originate from an adult with an advanced solid tumor such as melanoma, head and neck, liver or kidney cancer. Both conserved end residues are part of each CDR3. The order of the fields is D gene, CDR3 length, J gene, V gene, CDR3 protein. The D gene is left open where the match is weak.

>NA|12|TRBJ1-5|TRBV6-1
CASRQSNQPQHF
>NA|14|TRBJ2-7|TRBV5-4
CASSLGDGAYEQYF
>TRBD1|12|TRBJ2-7|TRBV27
CASRTQGYEQYF
>TRBD2|14|TRBJ2-1|TRBV2
CASSPTGLAGATFF
>NA|15|TRBJ2-5|TRBV6-1
CASSEAGTSYETQYF
>NA|11|TRBJ1-1|TRBV25-1
CASSSYTEAFF
>NA|13|TRBJ2-5|TRBV7-9
CASSLTMGETQYF
>NA|13|TRBJ2-1|TRBV7-3
CASSLTDAAIQFF
>TRBD1|14|TRBJ1-1|TRBV2
CASSEDRDRTEAFF
>TRBD1|14|TRBJ1-5|TRBV6-5
CASSYSGGDQPQHF
>NA|14|TRBJ2-2|TRBV10-1
CASSEAGRAGELFF
>TRBD2|16|TRBJ2-2|TRBV6-6
CASTWGLAGGPGELFF